This T cell receptor beta chain was identified in a study of blood T cells in healthy people across ages. Alongside a J-beta primer mix, a sample-barcoded 5' primer served in a second PCR lasting about 6 to 11 cycles. TCRdb reprocessed the 5' RACE reads via MiXCR and lists one record per CDR3 protein. The data show roughly 790,000 distinct CDR3 sequences, roughly 45% seen once. The source material was blood. The source is an older woman in good health.

This chain's CDR3 is CASSVEQGADQPQHF. The CDR3 DNA sequence: TGTGCCAGCAGTGTAGAGCAGGGGGCCGATCAGCCCCAGCATTTT. V is TRBV12-3 or TRBV12-4 and J is TRBJ1-5; 8 bases line up with TRBD1. V lost 5 bases, J lost 5 bases, and 8 bases stayed unmatched. CDR3 size: 15 residues.